The T cell receptor (beta chain) under discussion was sequenced for a study of cytomegalovirus exposure and HLA in healthy donors. The CDR3 runs to 13 residues. V was cut by 0 bases and J by 14 bases, with 15 bases left in between. The germline V gene has CDR1 MNHEY and CDR2 SVGAGI. Vbeta (60) and Jbeta (13) primers were used in the PCR. Here immunoSEQ multiplex PCR was the method, and the copy in TCRdb shows in-frame clones only, minus some. The data contain about 150,000 clones, approximately 80% of them seen just once; the ten biggest clones take up over 10%. The source is a man aged 30-40 years in good health and CMV-seropositive. The J gene is TRBJ2-3, the V gene TRBV6-5, with TRBD1 as a possible D gene (6 bases). Sequencing was performed on PBMCs. CDR3 residues: CASSYSVGQGRYF. The CDR3 nucleotides read TGTGCCAGCAGTTACTCGGTTGGGCAGGGGAGGTATTTT.